The 28 T cell receptor beta chains below come from one sample, sequenced in a study of cytomegalovirus exposure and HLA in healthy donors. Data came from immunoSEQ multiplex PCR; TCRdb stores just in-frame clones and leaves some out. The sample has roughly 73,000 clones, 94% seen once. Sequencing used PBMCs. The receptors were gathered from a man between 18 and 35 years old in good health and CMV-seropositive.

The chain links TRBV19 to TRBJ2-7; D perhaps matches TRBD2 (5 bases). This CDR3 is built from 14 residues. Deletions cut 6 bases from V and 2 bases from J, with 14 bases between. The germline V gene encodes CDR1 LNHDA and CDR2 SQIVND (reference sequence). The CDR3 is CASSFTTGAYEQYF. The DNA of the CDR3 is TGTGCCAGTAGCTTCACCACCGGGGCCTACGAGCAGTACTTC.

The chain joins TRBV6-5 to TRBJ1-2; 9 bases line up with TRBD1. The V gene end was trimmed by 4 bases and the J gene end by 3 bases; junction bases not matched to a gene: 3. Germline V lookup: CDR1 MNHEY, CDR2 SVGAGI. This CDR3 has 14 residues. Written as DNA, the CDR3 is TGTGCCAGCAGTTCGACAGGGGGGGACTATGGCTACACCTTC. Amino acid sequence: CASSSTGGDYGYTF.

The chain recombines TRBV19 with TRBJ1-4, with 12 bases lining up with TRBD1. Germline V gene data show CDR1 as LNHDA and CDR2 as SQIVND (reference sequence). CDR3 size: 15 residues. J gave up 10 bases and V 7 bases, and 10 bases lay outside the gene matches. CDR3 in DNA: TGTGCCAGTACCATTACCGGGACAGGGGGCGGAAAACTGTTTTTT. Translated: CASTITGTGGGKLFF.

This clone was observed a few times. An end of the junction does not agree with germline; a read error may underlie this. The J gene is TRBJ2-7, the V gene TRBV7-7, with TRBD2 matching 9 bases. The CDR3 has 15 amino acids. Germline CDR1 SSHAT, CDR2 FNYEAQ (reference sequence). CDR3 sequence: CASSLASGVSYEQYF. The CDR3 DNA reads as TGTGCTAGCAGCTTAGCTAGCGGGGTGTCCTACGAGCAGTACTTC.

This clone occurred a few times. The chain recombines TRBV5-5 with TRBJ1-4; possibly TRBD1 for D (5 bases). CDR3 size: 14 residues. Germline values: CDR1 SGHKS, CDR2 YYEKEE (reference sequence). Deletions cut 0 bases from V and 7 bases from J, with 10 bases between. The CDR3, as DNA: TGTGCCAGCAGCTTGGAGGGGCGCGGTGAAAAACTGTTTTTT. Translating gives CASSLEGRGEKLFF.

V and J are TRBV6-5 and TRBJ2-7; 8 bases fit TRBD1. Germline CDR1 reads MNHEY; CDR2 reads SVGAGI. This CDR3 is built from 14 residues. V was pared by 4 bases and J by 3 bases, with 5 bases of the junction left unmatched. CDR3 region: CASSFTGGFYEQYF. The CDR3 region has the DNA TGTGCCAGCAGTTTCACAGGGGGTTTCTACGAGCAGTACTTC.

Only one count was recorded for this clone. The CDR3 protein is CASSEMEGRGYTF. The CDR3 nucleotides read TGTGCCAGCAGTGAGATGGAGGGCCGGGGCTACACCTTC. The chain uses TRBV25-1 and TRBJ1-2; D is unclear. The germline V and J ends were trimmed by 3 bases and 8 bases, with 13 bases remaining between them. The germline V gene encodes CDR1 MGHDK and CDR2 SYGVNS. CDR3 length: 13 amino acids.

The count of this clone is one. This sequence joins TRBV5-1 and TRBJ2-5; TRBD1 agrees at 7 bases. CDR1 is SGHRS, CDR2 YFSETQ, per germline. Unmatched junction bases numbered 4, after V lost 4 bases and J lost 4 bases. The CDR3 is 13 residues long. CDR3 sequence reads: CASSQGGGETQYF. DNA of the CDR3: TGCGCCAGCAGCCAAGGGGGCGGAGAGACCCAGTACTTC.

This clone was picked up a small number of times. This sequence joins TRBV13 and TRBJ2-5, with 11 bases aligning to TRBD1. The V and J ends lost 1 base and 2 bases, in that order; junction bases with no gene match: 6. The CDR3 sequence is 17 residues long. Germline V gene lookup returns CDR1 PRHDT and CDR2 FYEKMQ (reference sequence). The CDR3 loop is CASSLAPGQGEQETQYF. The CDR3 DNA reads as TGTGCCAGCAGCTTAGCTCCGGGACAGGGGGAACAAGAGACCCAGTACTTC.

The chain carries TRBV5-1 and TRBJ2-5; the match to TRBD2 covers 8 bases. CDR1 and CDR2 from the germline V gene are SGHRS and YFSETQ. Germline trimming cut 4 bases from V and 5 bases from J; bases unmatched to any gene: 4. The CDR3 totals 13 residues. In DNA, the CDR3 is TGCGCCAGCAGCATGGCTAGCGGGGAGACCCAGTACTTC. It translates to CASSMASGETQYF.

CDR3 DNA sequence: TGTGCCAGCACATCGACTAGCGGGGTGTCCTACAATGAGCAGTTCTTC. As protein: CASTSTSGVSYNEQFF. This chain connects TRBV2 to TRBJ2-1, with 11 bases lining up with TRBD2. CDR1 is SNHLY, CDR2 FYNNEI, per germline. J gave up 1 base and V 7 bases, and 6 bases lay outside the gene matches. The CDR3 covers 16 residues. Drawing the rest from reference TRBV2 and TRBJ2-1, the complete variable domain is EPEVTQTPSHQVTQMGQEVILRCVPISNHLYFYWYRQILGQKVEFLVSFYNNEISEKSEIFDDQFSVERPDGSNFTLKIRSTKLEDSAMYFCASTSTSGVSYNEQFFGPGTRLTVL.

J is TRBJ2-2 and V is TRBV28; 8 bases map to TRBD1. V lost 8 bases and J lost 2; bases outside the gene matches: 4. Germline V gives CDR1 MDHEN, CDR2 SYDVKM. The CDR3 loop spans 14 amino acids. The CDR3 DNA is TGTGCCAGCTGGGCAGGGGGCAACACCGGGGAGCTGTTTTTT. Amino acid sequence: CASWAGGNTGELFF.

For the CDR3, the DNA is TGTGCCAGCAGCGTGGAATCAGGGAACTATGGCTACACCTTC. It translates to CASSVESGNYGYTF. The chain is built from TRBV9 and TRBJ1-2; D may be TRBD1 (5 bases). V lost 2 bases, J lost 2 bases, and 10 bases lay in between. The V gene's germline CDR1 is SGDLS and CDR2 YYNGEE. This CDR3 spans 14 amino acids.

This clone was observed once. This chain connects TRBV28 to TRBJ2-3; 8 positions match TRBD2. The CDR3 sequence is 14 residues long. From germline, CDR1 is MDHEN and CDR2 SYDVKM. J was trimmed by 3 bases and V by 5 bases; bases with no gene match: 4. CDR3 sequence (DNA): TGTGCCAGCAGTCCGGGACTAGGGACAGATACGCAGTATTTT. Encoded protein: CASSPGLGTDTQYF.

The V gene is TRBV9, the J gene TRBJ2-1; TRBD2 matches at 9 bases. Trimming took 0 bases from V and 8 from J; bases not matched to a gene: 9. This CDR3 comprises 16 residues. Germline V gives CDR1 SGDLS, CDR2 YYNGEE. CDR3: CASSVGSGSRIDEQFF. CDR3 nucleotides: TGTGCCAGCAGCGTAGGTAGCGGGAGTAGGATCGATGAGCAGTTCTTC.

The chain is built from TRBV28 and TRBJ1-4; TRBD1 matches 7 bases. After removal of 6 bases from V and 0 bases from J, the junction contained 13 bases not matched to a gene. There are 18 residues in the CDR3. The germline CDR1 and CDR2 sequences are MDHEN and SYDVKM. CDR3 residues: CASSWETGVGATNEKLFF. In DNA form, the CDR3 reads TGTGCCAGCAGCTGGGAAACAGGGGTTGGAGCAACTAATGAAAAACTGTTTTTT. Supplemented by reference TRBV28 and TRBJ1-4, the full variable domain reads DVKVTQSSRYLVKRTGEKVFLECVQDMDHENMFWYRQDPGLGLRLIYFSYDVKMKEKGDIPEGYSVSREKKERFSLILESASTNQTSMYLCASSWETGVGATNEKLFFGSGTQLSVL.

J is TRBJ1-3 and V is TRBV2, with 7 bases aligning to TRBD1. CDR3 length equals 15 residues. Per germline, CDR1 SNHLY and CDR2 FYNNEI. Trimming removed 5 bases from V and 4 bases from J; junction bases left unmatched: 8. The CDR3 DNA is TGTGCCAGCAGTCCCCCGGGACAGCCGGGAAACACCATATATTTT. Residues: CASSPPGQPGNTIYF.

The chain links TRBV5-8 to TRBJ2-1, with a tentative D call TRBD2 (5 bases). The germline V gene encodes CDR1 SGHTS and CDR2 YDEGEE. The CDR3 has 14 residues. V lost 0 bases to trimming and J lost 4 bases, with 8 bases between them. The CDR3 nucleotides read TGTGCCAGCAGCTTGGCTAGCAGGTACAATGAGCAGTTCTTC. Translating it yields CASSLASRYNEQFF.

The chain employs TRBV19 and TRBJ2-7; weak D call: TRBD2 (6 bases). This CDR3 spans 15 amino acids. Deletions cut 3 bases from V and 6 bases from J, with 18 bases between. Germline loops: CDR1 LNHDA, CDR2 SQIVND (reference sequence). Here the CDR3 reads CASSISTGVLLEQYF. CDR3 bases: TGTGCCAGTAGTATTTCAACGGGAGTCTTACTCGAGCAGTACTTC.

The rearrangement joins TRBV10-3 to TRBJ2-7, with 7 bases fitting TRBD1. The length of the CDR3 is 14 residues. V lost 6 bases to trimming and J lost 2 bases; unmatched junction nucleotides: 7. The germline CDR1 and CDR2 sequences are ENHRY and SYGVKD. CDR3 nucleotide sequence: TGTGCCATCAGCCGTGGGACAGCGCCCTACGAGCAGTACTTC. As protein: CAISRGTAPYEQYF.

The chain combines TRBV29-1 with TRBJ2-7; D remains ambiguous. Trimming shortened V by 3 bases and J by 0 bases, and 6 bases separated the two germline ends. The germline V gene has CDR1 SQVTM and CDR2 ANQGSEA. This CDR3 has 12 residues. The CDR3 DNA follows: TGCAGCGTTGAGTACAGCTCCTACGAGCAGTACTTC. As protein: CSVEYSSYEQYF.

J is TRBJ2-5 and V is TRBV7-8; possibly TRBD1 for D (5 bases). Germline lookup yields CDR1 SGHVS and CDR2 FQNEAQ. CDR3 length: 17 residues. V was trimmed by 1 base and J by 6 bases, leaving 21 bases between them. CDR3 DNA: TGTGCCAGCAGCTTAGTCGGTCCCGGACATACGACGCAGACCCAGTACTTC. Translated, it gives CASSLVGPGHTTQTQYF. The full variable domain, completed using reference TRBV7-8 and TRBJ2-5, is GAGVSQSPRYKVAKRGQDVALRCDPISGHVSLFWYQQALGQGPEFLTYFQNEAQLDKSGLPSDRFFAERPEGSVSTLKIQRTQQEDSAVYLCASSLVGPGHTTQTQYFGPGTRLLVL.

The chain is built from TRBV28 and TRBJ2-2; TRBD2 matches at 7 bases. The germline gives CDR1 MDHEN, CDR2 SYDVKM. V trimming: 7 bases; J trimming: 4 bases; junction bases outside the gene matches: 15. The CDR3 covers 17 residues. CDR3 sequence: CASTSPGLDVSTGELFF. Here the CDR3 DNA reads TGTGCCAGCACCTCTCCCGGACTAGACGTAAGCACCGGGGAGCTGTTTTTT.

This chain joins TRBV5-1 and TRBJ2-3, with 13 bases aligning to TRBD2. CDR3 length: 16 residues. The germline CDR1 and CDR2 sequences are SGHRS and YFSETQ. V dropped 3 bases and J dropped 1; count of bases not matched to a gene: 2. CDR3 DNA sequence: TGCGCCAGCAGCTCCGGGACTAGCGGGGGCACAGATACGCAGTATTTT. Translation: CASSSGTSGGTDTQYF.

The chain joins TRBV5-1 to TRBJ2-5, with TRBD1 matching 7 bases. Germline V gene data show CDR1 as SGHRS and CDR2 as YFSETQ. The CDR3 is 13 residues long. The J segment lost 3 bases and the V segment lost 5 bases, leaving 4 bases of the junction unmatched. The CDR3 sequence: CASSYGTEETQYF. DNA for the CDR3: TGCGCCAGCAGTTATGGGACAGAAGAGACCCAGTACTTC.

The chain links TRBV19 to TRBJ2-2; 8 bases map to TRBD2. The J segment lost 4 bases and the V segment lost 9 bases, leaving 1 base of the junction unmatched. There are 12 residues in the CDR3. Per germline, CDR1 LNHDA and CDR2 SQIVND (reference sequence). CDR3 loop: CASGTSTGELFF. In DNA form, the CDR3 reads TGTGCCAGCGGGACTAGCACCGGGGAGCTGTTTTTT. Full variable domain (missing parts from reference TRBV19 and TRBJ2-2): DGGITQSPKYLFRKEGQNVTLSCEQNLNHDAMYWYRQDPGQGLRLIYYSQIVNDFQKGDIAEGYSVSREKKESFPLTVTSAQKNPTAFYLCASGTSTGELFFGEGSRLTVL.

The genes are TRBV6-5 and TRBJ1-1; 7 nucleotides line up with TRBD1. In germline, CDR1 is MNHEY, CDR2 SVGAGI. The junction had 7 bases not matched to a gene; V was cut back by 6 bases and J by 3 bases. The CDR3 loop spans 14 amino acids. CDR3 DNA: TGTGCCAGCAGCCAACAAGGGGGCTACACTGAAGCTTTCTTT. It is translated as CASSQQGGYTEAFF.

This clone occurred a few times. The chain employs TRBV25-1 and TRBJ2-7; weak D call: TRBD2 (5 bases). With 10 bases removed from V and 5 bases from J, the gap between germline ends came to 9 bases. There are 10 residues in the CDR3. In germline, CDR1 is MGHDK, CDR2 SYGVNS. The CDR3 DNA reads as TGTGCCACCGAGCGGAACGAGCAGTACTTC. It specifies CATERNEQYF.